The entry below gives a single T cell receptor beta chain sequence along with its context. Antigen unknown. Germline V gives CDR1 SEHNR, CDR2 FQNEAQ (reference sequence). Trimming removed 4 bases at V and 0 bases at J, with 13 bases between. CDR3 size: 15 residues. These data come from a study of early stage breast cancer tumors. About the study: Roughly 8 ER+/PR+/HER2- tumors were invasive ductal; four were invasive lobular. Approximately 10-fold was the mean read coverage per sample. Study conclusions and caveats: Most shared enriched TCRB sequences were commonly generated ones. Blood repertoires resembled normal breast more than tumor.

Here immunoSEQ multiplex PCR was the method, and the copy in TCRdb shows in-frame clones only, minus some. The profile shows almost 55,000 clones, around nine tenths of them singletons. Sequenced: blood. The sequence was obtained from a person aged 70 to 79 with breast cancer. The V gene is TRBV7-9, the J gene TRBJ2-7; D possibly corresponds to TRBD2 (5 bases). In DNA form, the CDR3 reads TGTGCCAGCAGCTCGGCTGGACTCGCCTCCTACGAGCAGTACTTC. This gives the protein CASSSAGLASYEQYF.